This TCR beta chain is from a study of response to subunit inactivated influenza vaccine. Overall study findings and caveats: Each seasonal flu vaccination may recruit only limited new T cells, authors suggested.

TCRdb independently ran MiXCR on the RT-PCR reads; one entry per CDR3 protein. The repertoire has about 650,000 distinct CDR3 sequences, around 15% of them found once; the top ten carry around 7.6%. Comment on this clonotype: The antigen is undetermined.

The CDR3 loop spans 16 amino acids. Trimming cost V 2 bases and J 5 bases, with 18 bases left between them. Germline CDR1 and CDR2: ENHRY and SYGVKD. The TCR was taken from a man aged 45 to 65 who received an inactivated influenza vaccine. The sample here was PBMCs from blood, taken around two weeks before vaccination. The genes are TRBV10-3 and TRBJ1-2, with D tentatively TRBD1 (6 bases). The CDR3 region is CAISEKGLDRGYGYTF. The CDR3 DNA reads TGTGCCATCAGTGAGAAAGGATTGGACAGAGGGTATGGCTACACCTTC.